The TCR beta chain under discussion was sequenced for a study of T cells in Graves' hyperthyroidism and ophthalmopathy. TCR beta CDR3 regions were amplified from RNA transcripts. The study used the HTBI primer set for a first-round RT-PCR of the TCR CDR3. One entry per CDR3 protein results from TCRdb running MiXCR on the multiplex PCR reads. The sample contains about 770,000 distinct CDR3 sequences, around a sixth of which appear only once. Broader study findings: A 13 V-J signature model discriminated ophthalmopathy versus stable hyperthyroidism. The majority of expanded thyroid clonotypes above 0.001 also appeared in blood.

This clonotype occurred many times. Its target is unknown. CDR3 length equals 16 residues. Unmatched junction bases numbered 7, after V lost 1 base and J lost 4 bases. CDR1 is SGHAT, CDR2 FQDESV, per germline (reference sequence). The receptor's source is a woman aged 50 to 65 with Graves' hyperthyroidism that later progressed to Graves' ophthalmopathy. The sequencing sample was made of blood. V gene TRBV11-1 combines with J gene TRBJ2-5; 9 nucleotides match TRBD2. The DNA for the CDR3 is TGTGCCAGCAGCTTAGATGGCGGGGGGGCATCAGAGACCCAGTACTTC. Its translation: CASSLDGGGASETQYF.